This section outlines one T cell receptor beta chain sequence together with its context. Its antigen is undetermined. Patients were all untreated before their thyroid surgery. In the original workflow: What underpinned the distant-metastasis classifier for papillary thyroid cancer was the set of CDR3 differences across clinicopathological groups. MiXCR re-clonotyped the PCR reads for TCRdb. TCRdb, not the original authors, processed these V and J calls. The repertoire includes under 25,000 clones, roughly 16% of them detected once, and less than 40% sits in the top ten. The sample comes from a study of metastatic and nonmetastatic thyroid tumors. About the research overall: A comparison of repertoires was made across blood and tumor or nodule tissue from malignant and benign thyroid patients.

Broader study findings: Malignant tumors reportedly showed significantly higher TCR beta diversity than benign nodules in both blood and tumor.

The CDR3 consists of 16 residues. V lost 4 bases, J lost 2 bases, and 10 bases stayed unmatched. The germline gives CDR1 SGHDT, CDR2 YYEEEE. This receptor was taken from a female donor with papillary thyroid cancer or a benign thyroid nodule (not recorded which). Some clones in this sample may be carry-over from other donors' samples. Sequenced input: blood. V and J are TRBV5-6 and TRBJ2-7; 9 nucleotides agree with TRBD1. The CDR3 spells CASSVTGGDGPYEQYF. The CDR3 region has the DNA TGTGCCAGCAGCGTAACAGGGGGCGACGGGCCCTACGAGCAGTACTTC.